These 10 T cell receptor beta chains share one sample of origin, sequenced in a study of T cells in Graves' hyperthyroidism and ophthalmopathy. The CDR3 regions of TCR beta were amplified from RNA transcripts. RT-PCR in the first round (using the HTBI primer set) targeted the TCR CDR3. Each CDR3 protein gets one entry after TCRdb re-called the multiplex PCR reads with MiXCR. The table records some 510,000 distinct CDR3 sequences, 40% to 55% of them present only once. Sequencing used peripheral blood or thyroid tissue (not recorded which). These receptors all come from a woman aged 18-29 years with Graves' hyperthyroidism.

The chain combines TRBV19 with TRBJ2-5; perhaps TRBD2 as D (6 bases). The CDR3 has 13 amino acids. Germline V gene lookup returns CDR1 LNHDA and CDR2 SQIVND (reference sequence). V was clipped by 11 bases and J by 5 bases, with 18 bases between them. The CDR3 coding sequence is TGTGCCTGGAGGGGACCCCCTAGGGAGACCCAGTACTTC. Its protein product is CAWRGPPRETQYF.

This clonotype turned up a few times. This CDR3 reads CASSLGRQRPEAFF. The CDR3 nucleotides read TGCGCCAGCAGCTTGGGAAGACAAAGGCCTGAAGCTTTCTTT. V is TRBV5-1 and J is TRBJ1-1, with D hard to call. The length of the CDR3 is 14 residues. The germline V and J ends were trimmed by 0 bases and 6 bases, with 12 bases remaining between them. Germline-derived CDR1 and CDR2 are SGHRS and YFSETQ.

As regards this clonotype: A read error may explain this, as a much larger clone is one base away. The chain has TRBV29-1 and TRBJ1-1; TRBD1 agrees at 8 bases. The CDR3 extends over 12 amino acids. Germline V gene lookup returns CDR1 SQVTM and CDR2 ANQGSEA. The CDR3 nucleotides read TGCAGCGTTCGGACAGGGATTACTGGAGCTTTCTTT. As protein: CSVRTGITGAFF.

The CDR3 loop reads CASSPYRGRAFF. The CDR3 DNA sequence: TGTGCCAGCAGTCCCTACAGGGGGCGAGCTTTCTTT. The chain carries TRBV2 and TRBJ1-1; TRBD1 matches at 9 bases. Germline values: CDR1 SNHLY, CDR2 FYNNEI. This CDR3 is 12 amino acids long. After removal of 5 bases from V and 10 bases from J, the junction contained 5 bases not matched to a gene.

This clonotype was counted many times. This chain links TRBV29-1 with TRBJ1-1; weak D call: TRBD1 (5 bases). The CDR3 spans 14 residues. V was cut by 3 bases and J by 1 base, with 12 bases left in between. Germline V gene data show CDR1 as SQVTM and CDR2 as ANQGSEA. CDR3 nucleotides: TGCAGCGTTGAGGCAGCGACAGAGAACACTGAAGCTTTCTTT. This sequence encodes CSVEAATENTEAFF.

On this clonotype itself: One junction end disagrees with the germline gene, perhaps due to a read error. The chain is built from TRBV15 and TRBJ2-7; D perhaps matches TRBD1 (6 bases). Germline V CDR1 and CDR2: LNHNV, YYDKDF (reference sequence). This CDR3 is built from 14 residues. In DNA form, the CDR3 reads TGTGCCGCCAGCAGCGACAGGCCCAGCTACGAGCAGTACTTC. Translation gives CAASSDRPSYEQYF.

This clonotype was detected ten times or more. Relative to the germline gene, one junction end is altered; a read error may explain this. The V and J genes are TRBV7-2 and TRBJ1-2; no reliable D call. The CDR3 has 12 amino acids. Germline V CDR1 and CDR2: SGHTA, FQGNSA. CDR3 nucleotide sequence: TGTGCCCGCAGCTTAGAGGGCTATGGCTACACCTTC. This translates into CARSLEGYGYTF.

The chain links TRBV2 to TRBJ2-7; a weak D match, TRBD1 (6 bases). In germline, CDR1 is SNHLY, CDR2 FYNNEI. This CDR3 comprises 13 residues. Between the trimmed V and J ends, which lost 6 bases and 4 bases, there was a span of 13 bases. The CDR3, as DNA: TGTGCCAGCAGCCCGGGACAACTATACGAGCAGTACTTC. It encodes CASSPGQLYEQYF. Filled out from reference TRBV2 and TRBJ2-7, the complete variable domain reads EPEVTQTPSHQVTQMGQEVILRCVPISNHLYFYWYRQILGQKVEFLVSFYNNEISEKSEIFDDQFSVERPDGSNFTLKIRSTKLEDSAMYFCASSPGQLYEQYFGPGTRLTVT.

This sequence joins TRBV29-1 and TRBJ1-2; TRBD1 is a possible D gene (6 bases). This CDR3 is 12 amino acids long. Trimming pared 8 bases from V and 6 bases from J, leaving 16 bases between. CDR1 is SQVTM, CDR2 ANQGSEA, per germline. The CDR3 bases are TGCAGCACTGCTGGGGGGCGCCATGGCTACACCTTC. Amino acid sequence: CSTAGGRHGYTF. Full variable domain (rest looked up from reference TRBV29-1 and TRBJ1-2): SAVISQKPSRDICQRGTSLTIQCQVDSQVTMMFWYRQQPGQSLTLIATANQGSEATYESGFVIDKFPISRPNLTFSTLTVSNMSPEDSSIYLCSTAGGRHGYTFGSGTRLTVV.

On this clonotype: One base away lies a much larger clone, so this may be a sequencing read error. The chain uses TRBV2 and TRBJ2-7; 10 bases map to TRBD2. CDR1 SNHLY and CDR2 FYNNEI come from the germline V gene. V lost 6 bases, J lost 2 bases, and 7 bases stayed unmatched. The CDR3 covers 15 residues. The CDR3 reads CASRDSTSGAYEQYF. The CDR3 DNA reads as TGTGCCAGCAGGGACAGTACTAGCGGGGCCTACGAGCAGTACTTC.